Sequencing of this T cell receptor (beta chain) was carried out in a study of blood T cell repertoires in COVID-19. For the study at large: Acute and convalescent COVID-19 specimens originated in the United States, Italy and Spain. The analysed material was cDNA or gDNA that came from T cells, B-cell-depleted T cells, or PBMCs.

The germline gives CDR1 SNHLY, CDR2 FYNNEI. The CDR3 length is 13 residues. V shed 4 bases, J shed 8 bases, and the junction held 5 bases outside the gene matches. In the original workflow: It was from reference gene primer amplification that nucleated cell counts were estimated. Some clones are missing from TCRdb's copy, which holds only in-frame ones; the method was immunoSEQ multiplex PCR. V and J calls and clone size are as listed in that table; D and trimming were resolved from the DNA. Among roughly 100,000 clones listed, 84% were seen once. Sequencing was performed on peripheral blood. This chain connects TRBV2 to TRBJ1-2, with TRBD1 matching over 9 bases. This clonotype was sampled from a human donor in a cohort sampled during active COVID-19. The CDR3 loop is CASSGTGGNGYTF. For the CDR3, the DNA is TGTGCCAGCAGTGGCACAGGGGGCAACGGCTACACCTTC. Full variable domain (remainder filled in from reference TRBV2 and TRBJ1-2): EPEVTQTPSHQVTQMGQEVILRCVPISNHLYFYWYRQILGQKVEFLVSFYNNEISEKSEIFDDQFSVERPDGSNFTLKIRSTKLEDSAMYFCASSGTGGNGYTFGSGTRLTVV.